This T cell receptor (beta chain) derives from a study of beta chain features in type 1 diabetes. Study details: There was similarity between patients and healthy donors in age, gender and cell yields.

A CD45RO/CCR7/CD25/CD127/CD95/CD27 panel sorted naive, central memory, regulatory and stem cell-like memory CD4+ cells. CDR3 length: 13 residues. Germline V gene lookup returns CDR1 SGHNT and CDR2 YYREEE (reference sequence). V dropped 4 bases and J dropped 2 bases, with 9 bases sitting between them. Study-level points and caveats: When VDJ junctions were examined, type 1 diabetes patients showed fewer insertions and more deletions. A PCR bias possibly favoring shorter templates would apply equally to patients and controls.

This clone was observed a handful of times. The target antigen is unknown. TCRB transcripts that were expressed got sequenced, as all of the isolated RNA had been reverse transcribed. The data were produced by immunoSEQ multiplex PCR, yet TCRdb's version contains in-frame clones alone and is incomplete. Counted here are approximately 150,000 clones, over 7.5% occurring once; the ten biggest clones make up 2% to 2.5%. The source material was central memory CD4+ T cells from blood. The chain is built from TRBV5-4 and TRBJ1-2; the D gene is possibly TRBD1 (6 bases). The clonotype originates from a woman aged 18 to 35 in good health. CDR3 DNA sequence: TGTGCCAGCAGCCGACAGGAGAACTATGGCTACACCTTC. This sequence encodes CASSRQENYGYTF.